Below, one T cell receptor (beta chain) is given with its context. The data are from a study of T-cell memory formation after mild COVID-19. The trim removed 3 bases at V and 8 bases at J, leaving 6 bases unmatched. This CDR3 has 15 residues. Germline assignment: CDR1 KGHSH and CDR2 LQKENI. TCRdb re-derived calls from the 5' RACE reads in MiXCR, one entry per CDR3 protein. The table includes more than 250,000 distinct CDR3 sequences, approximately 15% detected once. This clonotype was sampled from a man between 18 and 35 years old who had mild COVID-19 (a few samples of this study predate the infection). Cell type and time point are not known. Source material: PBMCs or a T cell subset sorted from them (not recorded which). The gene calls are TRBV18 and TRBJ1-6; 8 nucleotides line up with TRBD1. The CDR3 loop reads CASSPAGTGDSPLHF. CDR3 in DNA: TGTGCCAGCTCACCCGCCGGGACAGGTGATTCACCCCTCCACTTT.